The rows below give T cell receptor beta chains drawn from one sample of a study of T cell repertoires in aging, cancer and after chemotherapy. Via MiXCR, TCRdb re-called the multiplex PCR reads, giving one row per CDR3 protein. Of 3,700 or so distinct CDR3 sequences listed, 28% are singletons. Sequenced: blood. Receptors were obtained from a human donor with a solid tumor. Both conserved end residues are part of each CDR3. A D gene is named only where the DNA matches it firmly. The size of a clone is reported for some rows only, either as once, few or many, or as a class for expanded clones.

v_gene	j_gene	abundance	d_gene	CDR3nt	CDR3aa
TRBV20-1	TRBJ2-7	-	-	TGCAGTGCTAGAGATTCTGGGGGGCGGAAGTACTTC	CSARDSGGRKYF
TRBV7-9	TRBJ1-5	-	TRBD1	TGTGCCAGCAGCCGACAGGGTGGGTATCAGCCCCAGCATTTT	CASSRQGGYQPQHF
TRBV19	TRBJ1-1	medium-sized	TRBD1	TGTGCCGTTGGTTCAGGACAGGGAGGCACTGAAGCTTTCTTT	CAVGSGQGGTEAFF
TRBV19	TRBJ2-7	medium-sized	-	TGTGCCAGTAGTGCCTCCAGGGCCCGCGAGCAGTACTTC	CASSASRAREQYF
TRBV6-5	TRBJ2-7	-	TRBD1	TGTGCCAGCAGTTACTCCGACAGGGGCTACGAGCAGTACTTC	CASSYSDRGYEQYF
TRBV12-3/TRBV12-4	TRBJ2-7	-	-	TGTGCCAGCAGGCCGGCGGAGGGGTACTACGAGCAGTACTTC	CASRPAEGYYEQYF
TRBV5-4	TRBJ2-1	-	TRBD2	TGTGCCAGCAGCGATCAAGCGGGGGGAGGTTACAATGAGCAGTTCTTC	CASSDQAGGGYNEQFF
TRBV7-4	TRBJ1-2	few	TRBD1	TGTGCCAGCAGCTTAGTTTTTGGGACAGGGACTGGAGGCCGTGGCTACACCTTC	CASSLVFGTGTGGRGYTF
TRBV7-2	TRBJ2-1	-	-	TGTGCCAGCAGCTTCCGGGGTTCTTACAATGAGCAGTTCTTC	CASSFRGSYNEQFF
TRBV10-3	TRBJ2-7	-	-	TGTGCCATCAGCTCCGGACGGGGCAGCCTAACCTACGAGCAGTACTTC	CAISSGRGSLTYEQYF
TRBV7-6	TRBJ2-7	medium-sized	TRBD2	TGTGCCAGCAGCTTAGGAGGGGCTAGCGGGGGGATGTACGAGCAGTACTTC	CASSLGGASGGMYEQYF
TRBV19	TRBJ1-3	medium-sized	TRBD1	TGTGCCAGTAGGGGACAGGGGGCTGGAAACACCATATATTTT	CASRGQGAGNTIYF